This TCR beta chain was sequenced for a study of OX40 agonist ivuxolimab in advanced cancers. Germline CDR1 SGHRS, CDR2 YFSETQ. The CDR3 extends over 12 amino acids. V lost 2 bases to trimming and J lost 6 bases, with 8 bases between them. Of note for this clone: The antigen is unknown.

Study outcomes and limitations: Clonal expansion was among the lowest in partial responders at 0.1-3.0 mg/kg, especially CD8+.

The assay was immunoSEQ multiplex PCR, and TCRdb's table has in-frame clones only and misses some. The sample contains about 95,000 clones, approximately 92% of which appear only once. The V and J genes are TRBV5-1 and TRBJ1-1; D remains ambiguous. The sample was CD4+ or CD8+ T cells sorted from blood, taken in a trial of the OX40 agonist ivuxolimab. The receptor comes from an adult with an advanced solid tumor such as melanoma, head and neck, liver or kidney cancer. CDR3 nucleotides: TGCGCCAGCAGCTTTCAAGACGCTGAAGCTTTCTTT. Translated: CASSFQDAEAFF.